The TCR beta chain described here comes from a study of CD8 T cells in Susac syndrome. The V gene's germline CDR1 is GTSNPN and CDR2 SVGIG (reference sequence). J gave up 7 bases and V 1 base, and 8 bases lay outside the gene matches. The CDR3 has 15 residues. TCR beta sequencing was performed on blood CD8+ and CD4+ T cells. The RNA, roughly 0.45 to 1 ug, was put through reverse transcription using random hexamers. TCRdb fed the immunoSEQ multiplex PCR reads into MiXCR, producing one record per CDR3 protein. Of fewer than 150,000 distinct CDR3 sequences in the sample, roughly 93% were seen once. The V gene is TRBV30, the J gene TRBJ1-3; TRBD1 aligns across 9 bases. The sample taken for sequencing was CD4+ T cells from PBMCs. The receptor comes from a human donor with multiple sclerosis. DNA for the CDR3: TGTGCCTGGAGTGATTGGGACAGGGCCGGGAACACCATATATTTT. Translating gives CAWSDWDRAGNTIYF. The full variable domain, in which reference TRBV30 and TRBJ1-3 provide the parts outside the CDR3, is SQTIHQWPATLVQPVGSPLSLECTVEGTSNPNLYWYRQAAGRGLQLLFYSVGIGQISSEVPQNLSASRPQDRQFILSSKKLLLSDSGFYLCAWSDWDRAGNTIYFGEGSWLTVV.